This TCR beta chain was found in a study of graft-versus-host responses after intestinal transplantation. Study conclusions and caveats: The recipient marrow held GvH clones, and some of them showed up first in ileum or blood. Elevated graft-versus-host to host-versus-graft clonal ratios in allografts were recorded for patients with graft-donor T cell macrochimerism.

TCRdb keeps only in-frame clones here, not all; method: immunoSEQ multiplex PCR. The sample has tens of thousands of clones; 75% to 90% are singletons. The authors processed graft tissue to release intraepithelial and lamina propria lymphocytes. Concerning this clone: Its antigen remains unknown.

Trimming cost V 3 bases and J 8 bases, with 13 bases left between them. The CDR3 runs 13 residues. CDR1 and CDR2 from the germline V gene are MNHNS and SASEGT. The chain combines TRBV6-1 with TRBJ1-2, with D uncertain. Sequenced material: ileum tissue, taken approximately 210 days after intestinal transplant. This sequence originates from a human patient who received an intestinal transplant, so some T cells may come from the graft donor. CDR3 in DNA: TGTGCCAGCAGTGATGGAAGGGAACAAGGCTACACCTTC. Translation: CASSDGREQGYTF.